Below, 32 T cell receptor beta chains from the same sample are listed, as sequenced in a study of OX40 agonist ivuxolimab in advanced cancers. The table came from immunoSEQ multiplex PCR; TCRdb's copy has only in-frame clones and leaves some out. The sample has about 91,000 clones, more than 80% seen once. The sequencing here drew on CD4+ or CD8+ T cells sorted from blood, taken in a trial of the OX40 agonist ivuxolimab. Receptor source: an adult with an advanced solid tumor such as melanoma, head and neck, liver or kidney cancer.

The chain links TRBV7-9 to TRBJ2-1; no clear D gene. The V end was cut by 6 bases, the J end by 0 bases, with 12 bases between. The CDR3 contains 15 residues. Germline values: CDR1 SEHNR, CDR2 FQNEAQ (reference sequence). The CDR3 DNA reads TGTGCCAGCAGGAGAGACATGAGCTCCTACAATGAGCAGTTCTTC. Its protein product is CASRRDMSSYNEQFF. Full variable domain (remainder filled in from reference TRBV7-9 and TRBJ2-1): DTGVSQNPRHKITKRGQNVTFRCDPISEHNRLYWYRQTLGQGPEFLTYFQNEAQLEKSRLLSDRFSAERPKGSFSTLEIQRTEQGDSAMYLCASRRDMSSYNEQFFGPGTRLTVL.

V gene TRBV7-9 combines with J gene TRBJ2-1; TRBD2 matches 8 bases. This CDR3 has 14 residues. Per the germline V gene, CDR1 is SEHNR and CDR2 is FQNEAQ (reference sequence). After removal of 5 bases from V and 6 bases from J, the junction contained 6 bases not matched to a gene. The CDR3 nucleotides read TGTGCCAGCAGCCCCCCGGGACTAGTCAATGAGCAGTTCTTC. This sequence encodes CASSPPGLVNEQFF.

The genes are TRBV4-1 and TRBJ2-2; 14 bases are shared with TRBD2. The J segment lost 8 bases and the V segment lost 5 bases, leaving 4 bases of the junction unmatched. Germline V gives CDR1 MGHRA, CDR2 YSYEKL. This CDR3 spans 15 amino acids. CDR3 sequence reads: CASSWGLAGVGELFF. In DNA, the CDR3 is TGCGCCAGCAGCTGGGGACTAGCGGGGGTTGGGGAGCTGTTTTTT.

The V gene is TRBV14, the J gene TRBJ2-1; D remains unclear. V lost 1 base and J 4 bases, leaving 5 bases between the germline ends. The germline V gene has CDR1 SGHDN and CDR2 FVKESK. The CDR3 contains 13 residues. The DNA for the CDR3 is TGTGCCAGCAGCCAAGTTCTTTACAATGAGCAGTTCTTC. Translation gives CASSQVLYNEQFF.

The chain joins TRBV29-1 to TRBJ2-3; 10 bases fit TRBD2. The CDR3 spans 15 residues. Trimming took 4 bases from V and 2 from J; bases not matched to a gene: 6. Germline V lookup: CDR1 SQVTM, CDR2 ANQGSEA. As DNA, the CDR3 is TGCAGCGTTGTCGTAGCGGGAGGTCCCACAGATACGCAGTATTTT. This codes for CSVVVAGGPTDTQYF.

This clone was found once. The chain recombines TRBV7-8 with TRBJ2-1, with a tentative D call TRBD1 (6 bases). With 5 bases removed from V and 4 bases from J, the gap between germline ends came to 18 bases. This CDR3 is 16 amino acids long. Germline V gene data show CDR1 as SGHVS and CDR2 as FQNEAQ. CDR3: CASSPARGGRYNEQFF. The CDR3 DNA follows: TGTGCCAGCAGCCCCGCGCGAGGGGGTCGTTACAATGAGCAGTTCTTC.

The chain has TRBV28 and TRBJ2-5, with 11 bases that match TRBD2. Trimming took 5 bases from V and 2 from J; bases not matched to a gene: 1. The CDR3 covers 14 residues. In germline, CDR1 is MDHEN, CDR2 SYDVKM. The CDR3 coding sequence is TGTGCCAGCAGTAGACTAGCGGGGCAAGAGACCCAGTACTTC. Translation: CASSRLAGQETQYF.

The rearrangement links TRBV29-1 to TRBJ2-4; D call uncertain. Looked up from germline, CDR1 is SQVTM and CDR2 is ANQGSEA. The germline V and J ends were trimmed by 1 base and 0 bases, with 4 bases remaining between them. The CDR3 is 13 amino acids. CDR3 sequence (DNA): TGCAGCGTTGAAGGGGGAGCCAAAAACATTCAGTACTTC. Residues: CSVEGGAKNIQYF. Full variable domain (remainder filled in from reference TRBV29-1 and TRBJ2-4): SAVISQKPSRDICQRGTSLTIQCQVDSQVTMMFWYRQQPGQSLTLIATANQGSEATYESGFVIDKFPISRPNLTFSTLTVSNMSPEDSSIYLCSVEGGAKNIQYFGAGTRLSVL.

The chain employs TRBV25-1 and TRBJ2-7; D might be TRBD1 (5 bases). Germline CDR1 MGHDK, CDR2 SYGVNS. The V end lost 2 bases, the J end lost 5 bases, and 13 bases lay between the germline ends. This CDR3 has 14 amino acids. As DNA, the CDR3 is TGTGCCAGCAGTGAAGTTCAGGGTTACCACGAGCAGTACGTC. This encodes CASSEVQGYHEQYV.

The chain joins TRBV27 to TRBJ1-5; no definite D call. The germline CDR1 and CDR2 sequences are MNHEY and SMNVEV (reference sequence). The CDR3 has 15 residues. Trimming cost V 0 bases and J 5 bases, with 11 bases left between them. The CDR3: CASSLSIRGYQPQHF. CDR3 coding DNA: TGTGCCAGCAGTTTATCGATACGGGGTTATCAGCCCCAGCATTTT.

J is TRBJ2-1 and V is TRBV9; TRBD2 matches 11 bases. Germline V gene lookup returns CDR1 SGDLS and CDR2 YYNGEE. The CDR3 runs to 15 residues. V gave up 2 bases and J gave up 2 bases; unmatched junction bases: 0. This chain's CDR3 is CASSVSGRAYNEQFF. As DNA, the CDR3 is TGTGCCAGCAGCGTTAGCGGGAGGGCCTACAATGAGCAGTTCTTC.

A few counts support this clone. The chain combines TRBV5-3 with TRBJ2-1, with 14 bases identical to TRBD2. TRBV5-3 has ORF status, its function being uncertain. The CDR3 runs to 20 residues. Unmatched junction bases numbered 15, after V lost 3 bases and J lost 4 bases. CDR3 bases: TGTGCCAGAAGCTCCTTAGGGACTAGCGGGAGAATGATTGGATACAATGAGCAGTTCTTC. It encodes CARSSLGTSGRMIGYNEQFF.

This rearrangement joins TRBV5-1 to TRBJ2-5, with 12 bases matching TRBD1. The CDR3 is 14 residues long. Germline-derived CDR1 and CDR2 are SGHRS and YFSETQ. With V trimmed by 6 bases and J by 5 bases, 5 bases remained unmatched. In DNA form, the CDR3 reads TGCGCCAGCACCGGGACAGGGGGCGTGGAGACCCAGTACTTC. Translation: CASTGTGGVETQYF.

V gene TRBV7-6 combines with J gene TRBJ2-2; TRBD1 is a possible D gene (6 bases). V dropped 2 bases and J dropped 4 bases, with 17 bases sitting between them. This CDR3 spans 17 amino acids. CDR1 is SGHVS and CDR2 is FNYEAQ in the germline V gene. In nucleotides, the CDR3 is TGTGCCAGCAGCTTACTTCATCCAGGGGATATCACCGGGGAGCTGTTTTTT. Translated, it gives CASSLLHPGDITGELFF.

The chain uses TRBV6-1 and TRBJ2-6, with D unresolved. V was pared by 2 bases and J by 2 bases, with 13 bases between. Germline V gives CDR1 MNHNS, CDR2 SASEGT. The CDR3 length is 17 residues. The CDR3 bases are TGTGCCAGCAGTGAATTGTTCCTGTGGGCTGGGGCCAACGTCCTGACTTTC. Its translation is CASSELFLWAGANVLTF.

The V and J genes are TRBV9 and TRBJ1-1; TRBD1 aligns across 8 bases. Germline-derived CDR1 and CDR2 are SGDLS and YYNGEE. This CDR3 is built from 19 residues. J lost 6 bases, V lost 4 bases, and 23 bases had no gene match. The CDR3 is CASSPTGLAGGLGKPEAFF. CDR3 coding DNA: TGTGCCAGCAGCCCCACGGGGTTGGCAGGGGGCCTCGGGAAACCTGAAGCTTTCTTT. Full variable domain (outside the CDR3, taken from reference TRBV9 and TRBJ1-1): DSGVTQTPKHLITATGQRVTLRCSPRSGDLSVYWYQQSLDQGLQFLIQYYNGEERAKGNILERFSAQQFPDLHSELNLSSLELGDSALYFCASSPTGLAGGLGKPEAFFGQGTRLTVV.

The genes are TRBV6-6 and TRBJ2-5, with 10 bases identical to TRBD1. The V gene end was trimmed by 6 bases and the J gene end by 4 bases; junction bases not matched to a gene: 11. Germline V CDR1 and CDR2: MNHNY, SVGAGI (reference sequence). The CDR3 covers 16 residues. As DNA, the CDR3 is TGTGCCAGCAGAGGAGCGAGACAGGGGGCAGGAGAGACCCAGTACTTC. It yields the protein CASRGARQGAGETQYF.

This clone was detected only once. The chain recombines TRBV27 with TRBJ1-1, with no clear D. Deletions cut 2 bases from V and 4 bases from J, with 11 bases between. The CDR3 is 14 residues long. In germline, CDR1 is MNHEY, CDR2 SMNVEV (reference sequence). The CDR3 DNA follows: TGTGCCAGCAGTTTACAGCCCTCGAGCACTGAAGCTTTCTTT. It is translated as CASSLQPSSTEAFF.

This clone was detected once. This chain connects TRBV29-1 to TRBJ1-1; 8 bases match TRBD1. Trimming at V came to 7 bases and at J to 1 base, leaving 2 bases not matched to a gene. The CDR3 is made up of 12 amino acids. The germline V gene encodes CDR1 SQVTM and CDR2 ANQGSEA. This CDR3 reads CSGTGSNTEAFF. The CDR3 region has the DNA TGCAGCGGGACAGGGTCGAACACTGAAGCTTTCTTT.

The J gene is TRBJ1-2, the V gene TRBV6-5; perhaps TRBD1 as D (5 bases). Germline CDR1 MNHEY, CDR2 SVGAGI. The CDR3 length is 12 residues. V was cut by 7 bases and J by 4 bases, with 10 bases left in between. The CDR3 loop reads CASNGQGYGYTF. The CDR3 region has the DNA TGTGCCAGCAACGGTCAGGGCTATGGCTACACCTTC.

This clone was seen a single time. This sequence joins TRBV30 and TRBJ1-3, with D tentatively TRBD1 (5 bases). V was shortened by 5 bases and J by 2 bases, with 10 bases between the two germline ends. The CDR3 length is 13 residues. Looked up from germline, CDR1 is GTSNPN and CDR2 is SVGIG (reference sequence). The CDR3 DNA sequence: TGTGCCTGGCAGGGACCCCCTGGAAACACCATATATTTT. Amino acid sequence: CAWQGPPGNTIYF.

The chain is built from TRBV11-2 and TRBJ2-7; possible D gene TRBD1, 5 bases. Trimming cost V 5 bases and J 6 bases, with 17 bases left between them. Germline-derived CDR1 and CDR2 are SGHAT and FQNNGV. This CDR3 has 14 amino acids. CDR3 coding DNA: TGTGCCAGCAGCCGACACCCGACAGTCCCCGAGCAGTACGTC. Amino acids: CASSRHPTVPEQYV.

This clone came up once. The V call is TRBV28, the J call TRBJ2-1, with 10 bases aligning to TRBD1. The CDR3 extends over 16 amino acids. Unmatched junction bases numbered 14, after V lost 0 bases and J lost 15 bases. Germline lookup yields CDR1 MDHEN and CDR2 SYDVKM. The chain's CDR3 is CASSLWGGDRGRQGFF. CDR3 coding DNA: TGTGCCAGCAGTTTATGGGGTGGGGACAGGGGCCGCCAGGGGTTCTTC.

The chain uses TRBV6-4 and TRBJ1-5, with D perhaps matching TRBD1 (6 bases). The length of the CDR3 is 17 residues. Germline assignment: CDR1 MRHNA and CDR2 SNTAGT. Trimming removed 6 bases at V and 2 bases at J, with 20 bases between. CDR3 loop: CASRIDRYSVGNQPQHF. CDR3 DNA sequence: TGTGCCAGCAGGATTGACAGGTATAGCGTCGGCAATCAGCCCCAGCATTTT.

This clone has a single count. The V and J genes are TRBV7-3 and TRBJ2-3, with 9 positions matching TRBD1. Trimming removed 4 bases from V and 7 bases from J; junction bases left unmatched: 6. Germline loops: CDR1 SGHTA, CDR2 FQGTGA. This CDR3 spans 14 amino acids. CDR3 sequence (DNA): TGTGCCAGCAGCTCTGGACAGGGGAGGTATACGCAGTATTTT. Translated: CASSSGQGRYTQYF.

The genes are TRBV7-2 and TRBJ1-3; D is uncertain. This CDR3 spans 14 amino acids. The germline V and J ends were trimmed by 3 bases and 3 bases, with 9 bases remaining between them. Germline assignment: CDR1 SGHTA and CDR2 FQGNSA. The CDR3 DNA follows: TGTGCCAGCAGCTTTTTCCAACTTGGAAACACCATATATTTT. It encodes CASSFFQLGNTIYF.

V gene TRBV10-2 combines with J gene TRBJ2-1; 12 bases match TRBD2. V was clipped by 10 bases and J by 9 bases; unmatched bases: 7. This CDR3 spans 13 amino acids. Germline V gene data show CDR1 as WSHSY and CDR2 as SAAADI. CDR3 bases: TGCGCCATGAGACTAGCGGGAGCCTCTGAGCAGTTCTTC. Its protein is CAMRLAGASEQFF.

This chain uses TRBV6-1 with TRBJ1-2; no definite D call. The CDR3 extends over 13 amino acids. The V end lost 8 bases, the J end lost 3 bases, and 13 bases lay between the germline ends. Germline V gene data show CDR1 as MNHNS and CDR2 as SASEGT. In DNA, the CDR3 is TGTGCCAGCTCCCGGGATCAAGACTATGGCTACACCTTC. It specifies CASSRDQDYGYTF.

This clone was seen a few times. This chain uses TRBV2 with TRBJ1-1; D perhaps matches TRBD1 (5 bases). V lost 7 bases to trimming and J lost 5 bases, with 14 bases between them. This CDR3 is built from 13 residues. From germline, CDR1 is SNHLY and CDR2 FYNNEI. The CDR3 DNA follows: TGTGCCAGCACCGTGGGGGTAGGGACTGAAGCTTTCTTT. It yields the protein CASTVGVGTEAFF.

V gene TRBV19 combines with J gene TRBJ2-2, with TRBD2 matching 8 bases. Germline assignment: CDR1 LNHDA and CDR2 SQIVND (reference sequence). With V trimmed by 10 bases and J by 4 bases, 8 bases remained unmatched. The CDR3 is 14 amino acids. The CDR3 loop is CATRRTSSTGELFF. CDR3 DNA: TGTGCCACCAGGAGGACTAGCTCCACCGGGGAGCTGTTTTTT. The complete variable domain, with remaining parts taken from reference TRBV19 and TRBJ2-2, reads DGGITQSPKYLFRKEGQNVTLSCEQNLNHDAMYWYRQDPGQGLRLIYYSQIVNDFQKGDIAEGYSVSREKKESFPLTVTSAQKNPTAFYLCATRRTSSTGELFFGEGSRLTVL.

The V and J genes are TRBV7-9 and TRBJ1-5, with D possibly being TRBD1 (5 bases). Germline V gene sequence: CDR1 SEHNR, CDR2 FQNEAQ (reference sequence). V was trimmed by 3 bases and J by 5 bases, leaving 11 bases between them. This CDR3 has 14 residues. DNA of the CDR3: TGTGCCAGCAGCTTGGTGGGGGATGATCAGCCCCAGCATTTT. Protein: CASSLVGDDQPQHF.

V usage is TRBV7-9 and J usage is TRBJ1-6; D remains unclear. CDR1 and CDR2 (germline): SEHNR, FQNEAQ (reference sequence). V lost 5 bases, J lost 7 bases, and 15 bases lay in between. The CDR3 sequence is 15 residues long. The CDR3 spells CASSTALTGNSPLHF. The DNA for the CDR3 is TGTGCCAGCAGCACGGCTTTGACGGGGAATTCACCCCTCCACTTT.